Listed below are T cell receptor beta chains from one sample, sequenced in a study of T-cell reconstitution after alpha-beta-depleted transplantation in children. TCRdb independently ran MiXCR on the PCR reads; one entry per CDR3 protein. Among 170,000 or so distinct CDR3 sequences listed, about 6.4% were seen once. The sample consisted of PBMCs from the stem cell graft donor, taken from the stem cell graft. Source of these receptors: a human donor who donated a stem cell graft to a child with Wiskott-Aldrich syndrome. CDR3s include the opening cysteine and the closing phenylalanine or tryptophan. Fields, in order: clone size, D gene, V gene, J gene, CDR3 protein. A D gene is named only where the DNA matches it firmly. Clone size is shown for a subset of rows, as once, few, many or a class of expanded clone.

clone_size: many
d_call: .
v_call: TRBV12-3/TRBV12-4
j_call: TRBJ2-7
cdr3_aa: CASTLEGALHEQYF

clone_size: many
d_call: TRBD1
v_call: TRBV20-1
j_call: TRBJ2-7
cdr3_aa: CSAPYFGTGVPPYEQYF

clone_size: many
d_call: .
v_call: TRBV29-1
j_call: TRBJ1-6
cdr3_aa: CSVPTRHRIPSAYNSPLHF

clone_size: many
d_call: .
v_call: TRBV11-2
j_call: TRBJ2-5
cdr3_aa: CASSLNVRLGGGQEETQYF

clone_size: .
d_call: .
v_call: TRBV19
j_call: TRBJ2-7
cdr3_aa: CASSMWLGASYEQYF

clone_size: many
d_call: TRBD2
v_call: TRBV9
j_call: TRBJ2-1
cdr3_aa: CASSAGTRYYNEQFF

clone_size: many
d_call: .
v_call: TRBV18
j_call: TRBJ2-1
cdr3_aa: CASSPPGVDEQFF

clone_size: .
d_call: .
v_call: TRBV30
j_call: TRBJ1-2
cdr3_aa: CAWSVMVVGVGYTF

clone_size: few
d_call: .
v_call: TRBV7-9
j_call: TRBJ2-3
cdr3_aa: CASSWLSTDTQYF

clone_size: many
d_call: .
v_call: TRBV24-1
j_call: TRBJ2-2
cdr3_aa: CATSGLQGFFGELFF

clone_size: .
d_call: .
v_call: TRBV5-1
j_call: TRBJ2-1
cdr3_aa: CASSLAARDEQFF

clone_size: many
d_call: .
v_call: TRBV6-1
j_call: TRBJ2-3
cdr3_aa: CASRVLQGPTDTQYF

clone_size: .
d_call: .
v_call: TRBV7-9
j_call: TRBJ1-2
cdr3_aa: CASSKERTKQGGNYGYTF

clone_size: many
d_call: .
v_call: TRBV9
j_call: TRBJ2-5
cdr3_aa: CASSPTGSGRGETQYF

clone_size: many
d_call: .
v_call: TRBV2
j_call: TRBJ2-2
cdr3_aa: CASSGLAGNTGELFF

clone_size: .
d_call: TRBD2
v_call: TRBV12-3/TRBV12-4
j_call: TRBJ2-3
cdr3_aa: CASSSTPGLAPPITDTQYF

clone_size: many
d_call: .
v_call: TRBV11-2
j_call: TRBJ2-1
cdr3_aa: CASSPGREQFF

clone_size: many
d_call: .
v_call: TRBV11-2
j_call: TRBJ1-2
cdr3_aa: CASSSVRQGGGYTF

clone_size: .
d_call: TRBD1
v_call: TRBV20-1
j_call: TRBJ1-5
cdr3_aa: CSAKTGVQPQHF

clone_size: many
d_call: TRBD1
v_call: TRBV5-1
j_call: TRBJ2-7
cdr3_aa: CASSRLPGQGDEQYF

clone_size: .
d_call: TRBD1
v_call: TRBV28
j_call: TRBJ1-5
cdr3_aa: CASSRTGSGNQPQHF

clone_size: many
d_call: .
v_call: TRBV29-1
j_call: TRBJ2-6
cdr3_aa: CSVYSGSGANVLTF

clone_size: .
d_call: .
v_call: TRBV14
j_call: TRBJ2-2
cdr3_aa: CASSQDWVSGELFF

clone_size: many
d_call: .
v_call: TRBV7-2
j_call: TRBJ1-2
cdr3_aa: CASSAYMWDGYTF

clone_size: few
d_call: TRBD1
v_call: TRBV5-1
j_call: TRBJ1-2
cdr3_aa: CASSGRTGTGGYTF

clone_size: .
d_call: .
v_call: TRBV28
j_call: TRBJ2-5
cdr3_aa: CASSWGRGALETQYF

clone_size: many
d_call: .
v_call: TRBV20-1
j_call: TRBJ2-1
cdr3_aa: CSAVRGAANNEQFF

clone_size: many
d_call: .
v_call: TRBV29-1
j_call: TRBJ2-4
cdr3_aa: CSVWENIQYF

clone_size: .
d_call: .
v_call: TRBV5-1
j_call: TRBJ2-3
cdr3_aa: CASSSDRASTDTQYF

clone_size: many
d_call: .
v_call: TRBV15
j_call: TRBJ1-1
cdr3_aa: CATSRIPLSQGTEAFF

clone_size: many
d_call: TRBD1
v_call: TRBV6-5
j_call: TRBJ2-7
cdr3_aa: CASSRNVPGTAYEQYF

clone_size: few
d_call: .
v_call: TRBV5-6
j_call: TRBJ2-3
cdr3_aa: CASSSTRGTPDTDTQYF

clone_size: many
d_call: TRBD2
v_call: TRBV4-3
j_call: TRBJ2-3
cdr3_aa: CASSQELPTSGRDTQYF

clone_size: many
d_call: TRBD1
v_call: TRBV12-3/TRBV12-4
j_call: TRBJ1-1
cdr3_aa: CASSPDRGGWNTEAFF

clone_size: many
d_call: .
v_call: TRBV5-6
j_call: TRBJ2-5
cdr3_aa: CATKQTGREETQYF

clone_size: many
d_call: .
v_call: TRBV9
j_call: TRBJ2-7
cdr3_aa: CASSVSPVSEQYF

clone_size: .
d_call: .
v_call: TRBV10-3
j_call: TRBJ1-2
cdr3_aa: CAISAGLGTVNYGYTF

clone_size: .
d_call: TRBD1
v_call: TRBV15
j_call: TRBJ1-4
cdr3_aa: CATVSGQGAEGEKLFF

clone_size: few
d_call: .
v_call: TRBV5-1
j_call: TRBJ2-2
cdr3_aa: CASSLDPGDTGELFF

clone_size: many
d_call: .
v_call: TRBV5-1
j_call: TRBJ2-3
cdr3_aa: CASSSSGTLTDTQYF

clone_size: many
d_call: .
v_call: TRBV7-2
j_call: TRBJ1-2
cdr3_aa: CASSLVPRAEGYTF

clone_size: .
d_call: TRBD2
v_call: TRBV30
j_call: TRBJ2-3
cdr3_aa: CAWRIPGLAPDTQYF

clone_size: once
d_call: TRBD2
v_call: TRBV7-7
j_call: TRBJ2-2
cdr3_aa: CASSFHLAANTGELFF

clone_size: many
d_call: TRBD1
v_call: TRBV11-2
j_call: TRBJ1-6
cdr3_aa: CASSKRDRNSPLHF

clone_size: many
d_call: .
v_call: TRBV5-1
j_call: TRBJ1-2
cdr3_aa: CASTVERDYGYTF

clone_size: many
d_call: TRBD2
v_call: TRBV5-1
j_call: TRBJ2-1
cdr3_aa: CASSLGAGDEQFF

clone_size: many
d_call: .
v_call: TRBV20-1
j_call: TRBJ2-7
cdr3_aa: CSARDTVSYEQYF